A single sample is the source of the 14 T cell receptor beta chains below, sequenced in a study of blood T cell repertoires in COVID-19. TCRdb's copy holds only in-frame clones and misses some; the assay was immunoSEQ multiplex PCR. Here the sample spans about 59,000 clones, roughly 87% being singletons. Sequenced input: peripheral blood. The source of these receptors is a man older than 75 in a cohort sampled during active COVID-19.

The gene calls are TRBV12-5 and TRBJ1-1, with no clear D. Per the germline V gene, CDR1 is LGHNT and CDR2 is FRNRAP. With 3 bases removed from V and 1 base from J, the gap between germline ends came to 6 bases. The CDR3 runs to 13 residues. The CDR3 nucleotides are TGTGCTAGTGGTTTAGCCGCGAACACTGAAGCTTTCTTT. Encoded protein: CASGLAANTEAFF.

This sequence joins TRBV6-6 and TRBJ1-2; TRBD1 matches at 8 bases. Germline V gene lookup returns CDR1 MNHNY and CDR2 SVGAGI (reference sequence). The CDR3 consists of 14 residues. V shed 2 bases, J shed 8 bases, and the junction held 7 bases outside the gene matches. The chain's CDR3 is CASSYGQGAQGYTF. As DNA, the CDR3 is TGTGCCAGCAGTTACGGGCAGGGGGCTCAGGGCTACACCTTC.

The chain uses TRBV7-3 and TRBJ2-2; 8 bases are shared with TRBD2. The CDR3 runs to 16 residues. Germline CDR1 is SGHTA and CDR2 is FQGTGA. With V trimmed by 0 bases and J by 4 bases, 4 bases remained unmatched. CDR3 region: CASSLTGGAGTGELFF. CDR3 nucleotide sequence: TGTGCCAGCAGCTTAACCGGGGGGGCCGGCACCGGGGAGCTGTTTTTT. The full variable domain, completed using reference TRBV7-3 and TRBJ2-2, is GAGVSQTPSNKVTEKGKYVELRCDPISGHTALYWYRQSLGQGPEFLIYFQGTGAADDSGLPNDRFFAVRPEGSVSTLKIQRTERGDSAVYLCASSLTGGAGTGELFFGEGSRLTVL.

The gene calls are TRBV5-5 and TRBJ2-3; 9 bases map to TRBD2. With V trimmed by 0 bases and J by 0 bases, 8 bases remained unmatched. This CDR3 comprises 18 residues. Germline V CDR1 and CDR2: SGHKS, YYEKEE (reference sequence). The CDR3 region has the DNA TGTGCCAGCAGCTTGGTGCTTAGCGGGGGCTTTAGCACAGATACGCAGTATTTT. It is translated as CASSLVLSGGFSTDTQYF.

The chain joins TRBV15 to TRBJ1-1; a possible D gene is TRBD1 (5 bases). The germline gives CDR1 LNHNV, CDR2 YYDKDF (reference sequence). Deletions cut 0 bases from V and 1 base from J, with 9 bases between. This CDR3 contains 15 residues. CDR3 DNA sequence: TGTGCCACCAGCAGAGACGTAACAGGGAACACTGAAGCTTTCTTT. Residues: CATSRDVTGNTEAFF. The full variable domain, its missing parts supplied by reference TRBV15 and TRBJ1-1, is DAMVIQNPRYQVTQFGKPVTLSCSQTLNHNVMYWYQQKSSQAPKLLFHYYDKDFNNEADTPDNFQSRRPNTSFCFLDIRSPGLGDTAMYLCATSRDVTGNTEAFFGQGTRLTVV.

The rearrangement links TRBV10-2 to TRBJ1-2; the match to TRBD1 covers 9 bases. The germline gives CDR1 WSHSY, CDR2 SAAADI. CDR3 length: 14 amino acids. V shed 2 bases, J shed 7 bases, and the junction held 5 bases outside the gene matches. The CDR3 coding sequence is TGCGCCAGCAGTGAGACAGGGGGCGAAAGTGGCTACACCTTC. Amino acids: CASSETGGESGYTF.

The V call is TRBV23-1, the J call TRBJ1-2, with D tentatively TRBD1 (6 bases). TRBV23-1 is flagged as an ORF with uncertain function. V was pared by 0 bases and J by 5 bases, with 13 bases between. The CDR3 covers 15 residues. CDR3 region: CASSQSLGGLYGYTF. Here the CDR3 DNA reads TGCGCCAGCAGTCAATCGCTGGGGGGGCTATATGGCTACACCTTC.

V usage is TRBV14 and J usage is TRBJ2-1; 11 positions agree with TRBD2. The junction had 4 bases not matched to a gene; V was cut back by 4 bases and J by 8 bases. Germline CDR1 is SGHDN and CDR2 is FVKESK. This CDR3 has 14 amino acids. CDR3 coding DNA: TGTGCCAGCAGCCGCTCTAGCGGGAGGCATGAGCAGTTCTTC. Translation gives CASSRSSGRHEQFF.

Here the CDR3 DNA reads TGTGCCAGCAGCTTAAAGGGGAGCACAGATACGCAGTATTTT. This gives the protein CASSLKGSTDTQYF. This chain connects TRBV7-9 to TRBJ2-3; the D gene is possibly TRBD1 (5 bases). The CDR3 sequence is 14 residues long. Germline V gene data show CDR1 as SEHNR and CDR2 as FQNEAQ (reference sequence). The V and J ends lost 2 bases and 0 bases respectively, with 6 bases between them.

The chain links TRBV11-2 to TRBJ2-5, with TRBD2 matching 8 bases. This CDR3 has 15 residues. The germline V gene encodes CDR1 SGHAT and CDR2 FQNNGV. The ends lost 1 base at V and 4 bases at J; junction bases unmatched: 5. For the CDR3, the DNA is TGTGCCAGCAGCTTAGTAGAAGCGGGGGTAGAGACCCAGTACTTC. Its translation is CASSLVEAGVETQYF.

The chain couples TRBV9 to TRBJ2-3; no definite D call. With 1 base removed from V and 0 bases from J, the gap between germline ends came to 9 bases. Germline V CDR1 and CDR2: SGDLS, YYNGEE. CDR3 size: 15 residues. This chain's CDR3 is CASSVNTLSTDTQYF. The DNA of the CDR3 is TGTGCCAGCAGCGTAAACACATTGAGCACAGATACGCAGTATTTT. The variable domain in full, completed from reference TRBV9 and TRBJ2-3, reads DSGVTQTPKHLITATGQRVTLRCSPRSGDLSVYWYQQSLDQGLQFLIQYYNGEERAKGNILERFSAQQFPDLHSELNLSSLELGDSALYFCASSVNTLSTDTQYFGPGTRLTVL.

The V gene is TRBV4-2, the J gene TRBJ1-1, with 7 bases aligning to TRBD1. V lost 3 bases to trimming and J lost 2 bases; unmatched junction nucleotides: 9. The CDR3 contains 16 residues. Germline V gene data show CDR1 as LGHNA and CDR2 as YNFKEQ. CDR3 residues: CASSQGQQGLNTEAFF. CDR3 DNA sequence: TGTGCCAGCAGCCAGGGTCAACAGGGGCTAAACACTGAAGCTTTCTTT.

The chain is built from TRBV6-5 and TRBJ2-1; 10 bases match TRBD2. The germline V gene has CDR1 MNHEY and CDR2 SVGAGI. The CDR3 runs to 12 residues. Losses at the gene ends were 7 bases for V and 9 bases for J; bases not matched to a gene: 3. The CDR3 protein is CASTRTSGEQFF. For the CDR3, the DNA is TGTGCCAGCACCCGGACTAGCGGTGAGCAGTTCTTC.

This clone was seen a handful of times. This chain uses TRBV6-6 with TRBJ2-1; D is ambiguous. The germline V gene encodes CDR1 MNHNY and CDR2 SVGAGI (reference sequence). The length of the CDR3 is 13 residues. Deletions cut 2 bases from V and 5 bases from J, with 7 bases between. The CDR3 sequence is CASSYNRNNEQFF. CDR3 DNA sequence: TGTGCCAGCAGTTACAACAGAAACAATGAGCAGTTCTTC.